This TCR beta chain appears in the sequencing data of a study of blood T cell repertoires in COVID-19. Study context: Nucleic acid was either cDNA or gDNA, and it came from T cells, B-cell-depleted T cells, or PBMCs.

Those who participated ranged in age from roughly 18 to 90 years and resided in about two dozen US areas. Participants had their cohort set by participant-reported clinical history. Sequencing was performed with immunoSEQ multiplex PCR; in TCRdb, only in-frame clones are kept and a portion is missing. The sample holds 200,000 to 250,000 clones, roughly 77% seen once. The CDR3 has 16 amino acids. Losses at the gene ends were 1 base for V and 8 bases for J; bases not matched to a gene: 7. Germline V CDR1 and CDR2: MNHNS, SASEGT. The TCR sequence derives from a man in his forties or fifties who had recovered from COVID-19. V gene TRBV6-1 combines with J gene TRBJ1-6, with TRBD1 matching over 8 bases. The sample taken for sequencing was PBMCs or T cells enriched from blood (not recorded which). The CDR3 here is CASSEVWRTGYSPLHF. The CDR3 DNA sequence: TGTGCCAGCAGTGAAGTTTGGCGGACAGGGTATTCACCCCTCCACTTT.